Presented here are 32 T cell receptor beta chains from one specimen sequenced in a study of T cells after yellow fever vaccination. TCRdb called the 5' RACE reads again in MiXCR, with one record for every CDR3 protein. In the table there are under 600,000 distinct CDR3 sequences, 21% of which are singletons. Sample: PBMCs, taken approximately 22 days after the first yellow fever vaccination. The source is a man aged 18 to 29 who received the YFV17D yellow fever vaccine.

This clonotype appeared a few times. The V and J genes are TRBV5-1 and TRBJ2-3; no reliable D call. The V end was cut by 5 bases, the J end by 2 bases, with 12 bases between. From germline, CDR1 is SGHRS and CDR2 YFSETQ. This CDR3 is built from 14 residues. Here the CDR3 DNA reads TGCGCCAGCAGGCGCCGCTTATTCACAGATACGCAGTATTTT. Protein: CASRRRLFTDTQYF.

The sample holds a few counts of this clonotype. The V gene is TRBV20-1, the J gene TRBJ2-3; 8 bases are a match to TRBD2. Trimming removed 1 base from V and 0 bases from J; junction bases left unmatched: 6. Per germline, CDR1 DFQATT and CDR2 SNEGSKA (reference sequence). This CDR3 is built from 16 residues. The CDR3 DNA follows: TGCAGTGCTAGAGGTTACGGGGGGGGGAGCACAGATACGCAGTATTTT. Its protein is CSARGYGGGSTDTQYF.

V usage is TRBV6-1 and J usage is TRBJ1-1; 7 positions match TRBD1. V shed 7 bases, J shed 3 bases, and the junction held 5 bases outside the gene matches. Per germline, CDR1 MNHNS and CDR2 SASEGT. The CDR3 has 13 amino acids. The CDR3 DNA is TGTGCCAGCAACGACAGGGTCCACACTGAAGCTTTCTTT. This translates into CASNDRVHTEAFF.

The J gene is TRBJ1-4, the V gene TRBV4-2; unclear D gene. With 4 bases removed from V and 5 bases from J, the gap between germline ends came to 20 bases. CDR1 and CDR2 (germline): LGHNA, YNFKEQ. CDR3 length: 17 amino acids. The CDR3 sequence is CASSPHSRMERNEKLFF. The CDR3 coding sequence is TGTGCCAGCAGCCCGCATTCGAGGATGGAGAGGAATGAAAAACTGTTTTTT.

The chain employs TRBV5-1 and TRBJ1-4; 10 bases agree with TRBD1. V was clipped by 1 base and J by 7 bases; unmatched bases: 13. Germline V gene data show CDR1 as SGHRS and CDR2 as YFSETQ. There are 18 residues in the CDR3. The CDR3 bases are TGCGCCAGCAGCTTGACGGGACAGGGGTCATTGGTGGGTGAAAAACTGTTTTTT. Protein sequence: CASSLTGQGSLVGEKLFF.

This sequence joins TRBV6-5 and TRBJ2-7; no clear D gene. The CDR3 loop spans 16 amino acids. CDR1 MNHEY and CDR2 SVGAGI come from the germline V gene. V was pared by 0 bases and J by 2 bases, with 14 bases between. CDR3 bases: TGTGCCAGCAGTTACTCGAAACGGCTTCTCACCTACGAGCAGTACTTC. Encoded protein: CASSYSKRLLTYEQYF.

As concerns this clonotype: Its ends do not fully match the called genes, so a read error is possible. The genes are TRBV20-1 and TRBJ2-5, with 8 bases aligning to TRBD1. CDR3 length: 16 residues. CDR1 DFQATT and CDR2 SNEGSKA come from the germline V gene (reference sequence). CDR3 in amino acids: CCARSGTGGLQETQYF. In DNA, the CDR3 is TGCTGTGCTAGATCCGGGACAGGTGGTCTTCAAGAGACCCAGTACTTC.

The chain uses TRBV20-1 and TRBJ1-4, with D perhaps matching TRBD1 (6 bases). From germline, CDR1 is DFQATT and CDR2 SNEGSKA (reference sequence). CDR3 length equals 13 residues. The V end lost 0 bases, the J end lost 8 bases, and 10 bases lay between the germline ends. CDR3 protein: CSAREERGEKLFF. The DNA of the CDR3 is TGCAGTGCTAGAGAAGAAAGGGGGGAAAAACTGTTTTTT.

This clonotype was seen only a few times. The chain combines TRBV7-9 with TRBJ2-4, with 10 bases identical to TRBD1. Trimming cost V 5 bases and J 3 bases; bases outside gene matches: 10. There are 17 residues in the CDR3. Germline values: CDR1 SEHNR, CDR2 FQNEAQ (reference sequence). CDR3 amino acids: CASSPQRQGAGKNIQYF. CDR3 DNA sequence: TGTGCCAGCAGCCCTCAACGACAGGGGGCAGGCAAAAACATTCAGTACTTC.

This clonotype was seen many times. The chain uses TRBV4-3 and TRBJ2-5, with no clear D. Germline lookup yields CDR1 LGHNA and CDR2 YSLEER. Trimming removed 1 base from V and 2 bases from J, with 11 bases in between. The CDR3 loop spans 15 amino acids. The CDR3 DNA follows: TGCGCCAGCAGCCAAGGGCAAGGGTATCAAGAGACCCAGTACTTC. Its translation is CASSQGQGYQETQYF.

This clonotype was recorded a few times. The rearrangement joins TRBV7-8 to TRBJ1-5; 8 bases are a match to TRBD1. CDR1 and CDR2 from the germline V gene are SGHVS and FQNEAQ. There are 18 residues in the CDR3. Losses at the gene ends were 5 bases for V and 2 bases for J; bases not matched to a gene: 14. CDR3 in amino acids: CASSQRTGKVKGNQPQHF. The DNA of the CDR3 is TGTGCCAGCAGCCAACGGACAGGGAAGGTTAAGGGCAATCAGCCCCAGCATTTT.

V usage is TRBV7-9 and J usage is TRBJ2-5; no clear D. Deletions cut 5 bases from V and 5 bases from J, with 21 bases between. The CDR3 totals 16 residues. From germline, CDR1 is SEHNR and CDR2 FQNEAQ (reference sequence). The CDR3 DNA sequence: TGTGCCAGCAGCAAGAGCAGGTTGCGGATTCGGGAGACCCAGTACTTC. It is translated as CASSKSRLRIRETQYF.

This chain connects TRBV14 to TRBJ2-1; unclear D gene. This CDR3 region has 15 residues. The V end lost 4 bases, the J end lost 2 bases, and 12 bases lay between the germline ends. Germline V gene data show CDR1 as SGHDN and CDR2 as FVKESK. DNA for the CDR3: TGTGCCAGCAGCCTAAAGTCGTTAGCCTACAATGAGCAGTTCTTC. This encodes CASSLKSLAYNEQFF.

CDR3 amino acids: CASSLERSTGELFF. CDR3 coding DNA: TGTGCCAGCAGCTTGGAAAGATCCACCGGGGAGCTGTTTTTT. The chain employs TRBV5-4 and TRBJ2-2; D call uncertain. CDR1 SGHNT and CDR2 YYREEE come from the germline V gene (reference sequence). The V gene lost 0 bases and the J gene lost 4 bases, with 7 bases spanning the gap. This CDR3 has 14 amino acids.

This chain connects TRBV29-1 to TRBJ1-4; maybe TRBD1 (5 bases). CDR3 length: 12 residues. Trimming took 6 bases from V and 7 from J, leaving 12 bases between them. Germline V CDR1 and CDR2: SQVTM, ANQGSEA. CDR3 amino acids: CSVTVGGEKLFF. DNA for the CDR3: TGCAGCGTGACAGTGGGAGGTGAAAAACTGTTTTTT.

The CDR3 loop is CASSLYQRVAYNEQFF. Here the CDR3 DNA reads TGTGCCAGCAGCTTGTATCAACGGGTAGCCTACAATGAGCAGTTCTTC. The J gene is TRBJ2-1, the V gene TRBV5-4; no reliable D call. Per germline, CDR1 SGHNT and CDR2 YYREEE (reference sequence). Trimming left V 1 base short and J 2 bases short, with 13 bases between. This CDR3 is 16 amino acids long.

Only a few counts were recorded for this clonotype. The chain links TRBV4-2 to TRBJ2-3, with unresolved D. Germline V CDR1 and CDR2: LGHNA, YNFKEQ. The CDR3 length is 13 residues. The V gene lost 3 bases and the J gene lost 2 bases, with 6 bases spanning the gap. The CDR3 protein is CASSQRITDTQYF. The DNA for the CDR3 is TGTGCCAGCAGCCAGCGGATCACAGATACGCAGTATTTT.

The chain carries TRBV4-1 and TRBJ1-5, with D perhaps TRBD1 (5 bases). The CDR3 is 16 amino acids. CDR1 MGHRA and CDR2 YSYEKL come from the germline V gene. V was shortened by 2 bases and J by 1 base, with 12 bases between the two germline ends. CDR3 sequence (DNA): TGCGCCAGCAGCCAATCAACAGGTCCGAGCAATCAGCCCCAGCATTTT. Its translation is CASSQSTGPSNQPQHF.

The chain combines TRBV20-1 with TRBJ2-2; D gene unclear. Trimming took off 1 base at V and 5 bases at J, with 14 bases between the two ends. The V gene's germline CDR1 is DFQATT and CDR2 SNEGSKA (reference sequence). The CDR3 has 15 residues. The CDR3 DNA reads as TGCAGTGCTAGAGTGCTCGGTTCCGGGACCGGGGAGCTGTTTTTT. It yields the protein CSARVLGSGTGELFF.

The rearrangement joins TRBV27 to TRBJ2-7; the D call may be TRBD1 or TRBD2 (5 bases each). The germline CDR1 and CDR2 sequences are MNHEY and SMNVEV (reference sequence). CDR3 length: 16 amino acids. Deletions cut 6 bases from V and 1 base from J, with 19 bases between. CDR3 sequence: CASSTSGAGLSYEQYF. The CDR3 DNA reads as TGTGCCAGCAGCACATCCGGGGCAGGGTTGTCCTACGAGCAGTACTTC.

This clonotype has at least ten counts. The genes are TRBV25-1 and TRBJ2-7; 9 bases map to TRBD2. Trimming removed 3 bases from V and 2 bases from J; junction bases left unmatched: 2. The germline V gene has CDR1 MGHDK and CDR2 SYGVNS. This CDR3 comprises 14 residues. CDR3 loop: CASSDPSGAYEQYF. CDR3 coding DNA: TGTGCCAGCAGTGACCCTAGCGGGGCCTACGAGCAGTACTTC.

This clonotype was counted at least ten times. The V call is TRBV5-8, the J call TRBJ2-2, with D possibly being TRBD1 (5 bases). There are 17 residues in the CDR3. CDR1 SGHTS and CDR2 YDEGEE come from the germline V gene. V lost 1 base to trimming and J lost 1 base, with 14 bases between them. As DNA, the CDR3 is TGTGCCAGCAGCTTGAAGATAGGGGTCGGGAACACCGGGGAGCTGTTTTTT. Its protein is CASSLKIGVGNTGELFF.

The chain joins TRBV11-2 to TRBJ2-3, with D uncertain. CDR1 and CDR2 from the germline V gene are SGHAT and FQNNGV. Trimming took 8 bases from V and 1 from J, leaving 10 bases between them. CDR3 length: 13 residues. CDR3 loop: CASGKYGTDTQYF. The DNA of the CDR3 is TGTGCCAGCGGGAAGTATGGCACAGATACGCAGTATTTT. The full variable domain, rest sourced from reference TRBV11-2 and TRBJ2-3, is EAGVAQSPRYKIIEKRQSVAFWCNPISGHATLYWYQQILGQGPKLLIQFQNNGVVDDSQLPKDRFSAERLKGVDSTLKIQPAKLEDSAVYLCASGKYGTDTQYFGPGTRLTVL.

The genes are TRBV7-2 and TRBJ2-5; TRBD2 matches 9 bases. This CDR3 spans 15 amino acids. Germline V gene lookup returns CDR1 SGHTA and CDR2 FQGNSA. V shed 2 bases and J 4 bases; nucleotides not matched to a gene: 5. CDR3 in amino acids: CASSLRSGGPETQYF. As DNA, the CDR3 is TGTGCCAGCAGCTTAAGGAGCGGGGGGCCAGAGACCCAGTACTTC.

This chain joins TRBV4-1 and TRBJ1-3; D ambiguous. The CDR3 runs 14 residues. V was clipped by 2 bases and J by 6 bases, with 11 bases between them. The germline V gene encodes CDR1 MGHRA and CDR2 YSYEKL. CDR3 in amino acids: CASSQLEGSNTIYF. Written as DNA, the CDR3 is TGCGCCAGCAGCCAATTGGAGGGCTCAAACACCATATATTTT.

The CDR3 nucleotides read TGTGCCAGCAAGACAGGGGGCAACACAGATACGCAGTATTTT. Its translation: CASKTGGNTDTQYF. This chain joins TRBV11-1 and TRBJ2-3, with 10 nucleotides matching TRBD1. The junction had 3 bases not matched to a gene; V was cut back by 7 bases and J by 2 bases. The CDR3 extends over 14 amino acids. In germline, CDR1 is SGHAT, CDR2 FQDESV (reference sequence). Combining the CDR3 with reference TRBV11-1 and TRBJ2-3 gives the whole variable domain EAEVAQSPRYKITEKSQAVAFWCDPISGHATLYWYRQILGQGPELLVQFQDESVVDDSQLPKDRFSAERLKGVDSTLKIQPAELGDSAMYLCASKTGGNTDTQYFGPGTRLTVL.

This chain joins TRBV7-2 and TRBJ2-1; the D gene is possibly TRBD2 (5 bases). The CDR3 has 13 amino acids. Germline V gene data show CDR1 as SGHTA and CDR2 as FQGNSA. Between the trimmed V and J ends, which lost 8 bases and 6 bases, there was a span of 14 bases. CDR3 sequence reads: CASGERFGNEQFF. In nucleotides, the CDR3 is TGTGCCAGCGGGGAGAGATTTGGCAATGAGCAGTTCTTC.

This chain joins TRBV28 and TRBJ1-4; maybe TRBD1 (5 bases). This CDR3 comprises 15 residues. Germline V gene data show CDR1 as MDHEN and CDR2 as SYDVKM. Trimming removed 5 bases at V and 8 bases at J, with 18 bases between. CDR3 loop: CASSPFLTRGEKLFF. CDR3 coding DNA: TGTGCCAGCAGTCCCTTCCTTACTAGGGGCGAAAAACTGTTTTTT.

This clonotype was seen a few times. The chain carries TRBV4-3 and TRBJ1-6; 7 bases align to TRBD1. Per germline, CDR1 LGHNA and CDR2 YSLEER. This CDR3 has 16 residues. V lost 0 bases and J lost 8; bases outside the gene matches: 7. The DNA of the CDR3 is TGCGCCAGCAGCCAAGATATTCGACAGGGCTATTCACCCCTCCACTTT. Encoded protein: CASSQDIRQGYSPLHF.

This clonotype has more than one count but fewer than ten. The CDR3, as DNA: TGCGCCAGCAGCTTGGATGGAGGGCTCGGGATTGAAGCTTTCTTT. Translated, it gives CASSLDGGLGIEAFF. V usage is TRBV5-1 and J usage is TRBJ1-1; D not resolved. CDR1 is SGHRS, CDR2 YFSETQ, per germline. V was pared by 0 bases and J by 7 bases, with 16 bases between. This CDR3 spans 15 amino acids.

This clonotype turned up a few times. This chain joins TRBV7-2 and TRBJ1-5, with a tentative D call TRBD1 (5 bases). Germline CDR1 reads SGHTA; CDR2 reads FQGNSA. CDR3 length: 13 amino acids. The V end lost 1 base, the J end lost 12 bases, and 13 bases lay between the germline ends. CDR3 region: CASSLGGPKIQHF. The CDR3 DNA follows: TGTGCCAGCAGCTTAGGGGGACCAAAGATCCAGCATTTT. Based on the CDR3 plus reference TRBV7-2 and TRBJ1-5, the full variable domain is GAGVSQSPSNKVTEKGKDVELRCDPISGHTALYWYRQSLGQGLEFLIYFQGNSAPDKSGLPSDRFSAERTGGSVSTLTIQRTQQEDSAVYLCASSLGGPKIQHFGDGTRLSIL.

There are a few counts of this clonotype. CDR3 protein: CASSPFPASRYNEQFF. CDR3 DNA: TGTGCCAGCAGCCCCTTCCCAGCGTCACGATACAATGAGCAGTTCTTC. The chain has TRBV12-3 or TRBV12-4 and TRBJ2-1; D not certain. The ends were cut back, 6 bases at V and 4 bases at J, with 19 bases in the middle. The CDR3 consists of 16 residues.